This T cell receptor (beta chain) emerged from a study of radiation and T cells in renal cell carcinoma. Study outcomes and limitations: Compared with controls, irradiated tumors had more, larger dominant CDR3 motifs.

The repertoire was sequenced with immunoSEQ multiplex PCR; TCRdb's copy has only in-frame clones and lacks some. The sample holds around 23,000 clones, under 65% seen once. Trimming cost V 6 bases and J 3 bases; bases outside gene matches: 8. Germline loops: CDR1 MGHRA, CDR2 YSYEKL. There are 15 residues in the CDR3. Treatment: treatment-naive control, cytoreductive nephrectomy. This clone is deemed medium-sized. Its antigen remains unknown. This TCR came from a human donor with renal cell carcinoma. This material consisted of tumor tissue, taken from a patient whose treatment was nephrectomy without radiotherapy. This chain connects TRBV4-1 to TRBJ1-2; 9 bases are shared with TRBD1. In DNA form, the CDR3 reads TGCGCCAGCAGTCAAACAGGGGGCGAGGACTATGGCTACACCTTC. The encoded protein is CASSQTGGEDYGYTF.